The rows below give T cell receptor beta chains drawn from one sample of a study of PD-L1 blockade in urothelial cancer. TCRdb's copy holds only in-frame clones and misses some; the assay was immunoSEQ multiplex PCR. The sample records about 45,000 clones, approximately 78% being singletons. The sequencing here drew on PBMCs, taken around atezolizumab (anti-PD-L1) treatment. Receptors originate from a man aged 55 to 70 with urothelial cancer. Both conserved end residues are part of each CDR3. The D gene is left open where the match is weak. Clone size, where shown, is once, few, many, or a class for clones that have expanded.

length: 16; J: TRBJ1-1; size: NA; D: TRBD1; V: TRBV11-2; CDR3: CASSLRSDRGHSEAFF; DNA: TGTGCCAGCAGCTTACGTTCGGACAGGGGGCATAGTGAAGCTTTCTTT
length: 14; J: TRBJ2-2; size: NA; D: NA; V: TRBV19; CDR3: CASRFQSNTGELFF; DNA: TGTGCCAGTAGGTTTCAGTCCAACACCGGGGAGCTGTTTTTT
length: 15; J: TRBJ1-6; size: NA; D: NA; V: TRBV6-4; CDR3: CASSETPGGNSPLHF; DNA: TGTGCCAGCAGTGAGACCCCCGGAGGGAATTCACCCCTCCACTTT
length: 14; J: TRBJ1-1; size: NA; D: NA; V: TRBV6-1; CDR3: CASSDRPGPTEAFF; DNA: TGTGCCAGCAGCGACAGGCCGGGTCCCACTGAAGCTTTCTTT
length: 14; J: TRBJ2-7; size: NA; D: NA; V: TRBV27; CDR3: CASSLAGAAYEQYF; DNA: TGTGCCAGCAGTTTAGCTGGGGCTGCCTACGAGCAGTACTTC
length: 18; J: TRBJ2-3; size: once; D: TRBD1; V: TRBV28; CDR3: CASSYRTGRKVSTDTQYF; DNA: TGTGCCAGCAGTTATCGGACAGGGCGGAAGGTTAGCACAGATACGCAGTATTTT
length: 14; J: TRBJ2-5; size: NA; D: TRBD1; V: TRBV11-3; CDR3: CASSLQGARETQYF; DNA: TGTGCCAGCAGCTTACAGGGGGCGCGAGAGACCCAGTACTTC
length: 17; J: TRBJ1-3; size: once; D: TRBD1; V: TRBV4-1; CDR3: CASSQGDSLLSGNTIYF; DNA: TGCGCCAGCAGCCAAGGGGACAGTCTCCTCTCTGGAAACACCATATATTTT
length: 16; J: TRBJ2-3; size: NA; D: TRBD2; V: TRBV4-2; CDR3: CASSPFWPSGYDTQYF; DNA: TGTGCCAGCAGCCCATTTTGGCCTAGCGGTTATGATACGCAGTATTTT
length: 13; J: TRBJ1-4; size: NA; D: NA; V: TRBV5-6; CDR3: CASSLNYGEKLFF; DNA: TGTGCCAGCAGCCTAAATTATGGTGAAAAACTGTTTTTT
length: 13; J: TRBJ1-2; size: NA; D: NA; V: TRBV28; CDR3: CASKLQGLWGYTF; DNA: TGTGCCAGTAAACTACAGGGTTTATGGGGCTACACCTTC
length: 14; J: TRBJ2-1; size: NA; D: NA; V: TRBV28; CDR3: CASSYSTSRVLQFF; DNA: TGTGCCAGCAGTTACTCGACTAGTCGGGTGTTGCAGTTCTTC
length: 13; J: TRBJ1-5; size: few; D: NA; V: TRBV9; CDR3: CASSVGANQPQHF; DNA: TGTGCCAGCAGCGTAGGGGCCAATCAGCCCCAGCATTTT
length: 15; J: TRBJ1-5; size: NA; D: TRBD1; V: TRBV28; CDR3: CASSLQRQGYQPQHF; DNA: TGTGCCAGCAGTTTACAAAGACAGGGATATCAGCCCCAGCATTTT
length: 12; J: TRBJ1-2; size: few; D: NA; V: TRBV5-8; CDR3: CASSWGHYGYTF; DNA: TGTGCCAGCAGCTGGGGCCACTATGGCTACACCTTC
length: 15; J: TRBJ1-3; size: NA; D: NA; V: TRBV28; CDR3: CASSPQVISGNTIYF; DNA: TGTGCCAGCAGTCCACAGGTCATATCGGGAAACACCATATATTTT
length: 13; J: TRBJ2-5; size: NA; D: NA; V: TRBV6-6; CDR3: CASRIRGWETQYF; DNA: TGTGCCAGCAGGATCAGGGGTTGGGAGACCCAGTACTTC
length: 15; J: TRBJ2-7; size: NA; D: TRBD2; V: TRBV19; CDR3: CASSIIPGGAYEQYF; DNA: TGTGCCAGTAGTATAATCCCGGGAGGCGCCTACGAGCAGTACTTC
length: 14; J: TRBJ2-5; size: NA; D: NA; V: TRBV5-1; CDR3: CASSLSGGQETQYF; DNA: TGCGCCAGCAGCTTGTCTGGCGGCCAAGAGACCCAGTACTTC
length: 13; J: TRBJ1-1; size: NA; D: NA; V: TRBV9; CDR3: CASSADSFTEAFF; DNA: TGTGCCAGCAGCGCCGACAGCTTTACTGAAGCTTTCTTT
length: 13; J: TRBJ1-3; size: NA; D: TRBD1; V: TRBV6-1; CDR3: CASRTGGGNTIYF; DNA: TGTGCCAGCAGGACAGGGGGCGGAAACACCATATATTTT
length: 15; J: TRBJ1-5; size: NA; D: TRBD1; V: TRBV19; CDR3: CASRSTGRYSEPQHF; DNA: TGTGCCAGTAGATCGACAGGGAGGTATTCGGAGCCCCAGCATTTT
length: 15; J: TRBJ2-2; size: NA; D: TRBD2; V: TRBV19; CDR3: CASSFQRGRTGELFF; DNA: TGTGCCAGTAGTTTCCAGCGGGGAAGGACCGGGGAGCTGTTTTTT
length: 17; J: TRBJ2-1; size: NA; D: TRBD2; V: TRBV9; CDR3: CASSSQTSGSSYNEQFF; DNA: TGTGCCAGCAGCTCCCAGACTAGCGGCAGCTCCTACAATGAGCAGTTCTTC
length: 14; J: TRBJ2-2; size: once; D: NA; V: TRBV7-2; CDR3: CASSLVRGTGELFF; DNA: TGTGCCAGCAGCTTAGTTCGGGGTACCGGGGAGCTGTTTTTT
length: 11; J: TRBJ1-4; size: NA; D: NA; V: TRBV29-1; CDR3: CSSLTNEKLFF; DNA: TGCAGTTCGTTAACTAATGAAAAACTGTTTTTT
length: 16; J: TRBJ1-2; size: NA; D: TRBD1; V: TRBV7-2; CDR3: CASSLIRDRGNYGYTF; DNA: TGTGCCAGCAGCTTAATACGGGACAGGGGTAACTATGGCTACACCTTC
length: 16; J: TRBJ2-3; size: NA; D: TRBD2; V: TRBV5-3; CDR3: CARSLTSGRNTDTQYF; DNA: TGTGCCAGAAGCTTGACTAGCGGGAGAAACACAGATACGCAGTATTTT
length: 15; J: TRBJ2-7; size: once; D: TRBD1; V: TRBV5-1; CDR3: CASSLAGTGSSEQYF; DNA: TGCGCCAGCAGCTTGGCCGGGACAGGGAGCTCCGAGCAGTACTTC
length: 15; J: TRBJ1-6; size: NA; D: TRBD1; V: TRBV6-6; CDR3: CASSSGTGAYSPLHF; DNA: TGTGCCAGCAGTTCCGGGACAGGGGCTTATTCACCCCTCCACTTT
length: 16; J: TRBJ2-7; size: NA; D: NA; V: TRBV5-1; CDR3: CASSAGGVGGFYEQYF; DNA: TGCGCCAGCAGCGCTGGGGGGGTTGGGGGCTTCTACGAGCAGTACTTC
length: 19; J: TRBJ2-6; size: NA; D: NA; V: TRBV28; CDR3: CASSFWRPKRSSGANVLTF; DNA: TGTGCCAGCAGTTTTTGGCGACCCAAGCGGAGCTCTGGGGCCAACGTCCTGACTTTC
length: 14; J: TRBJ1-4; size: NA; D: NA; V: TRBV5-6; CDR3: CASSLGQNNEKLFF; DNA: TGTGCCAGCAGCTTGGGACAGAATAATGAAAAACTGTTTTTT
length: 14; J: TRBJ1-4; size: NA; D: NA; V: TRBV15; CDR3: CATSTGQGDEKLFF; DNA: TGTGCCACCAGCACGGGACAAGGGGATGAAAAACTGTTTTTT
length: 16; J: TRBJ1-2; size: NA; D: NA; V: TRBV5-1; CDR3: CASSTQPTTGIGGYTF; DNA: TGCGCCAGCAGCACTCAGCCAACTACAGGGATCGGTGGCTACACCTTC
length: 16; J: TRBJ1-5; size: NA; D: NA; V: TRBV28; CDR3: CASSYIRGSSNQPQHF; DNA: TGTGCCAGCTCCTACATCAGGGGATCAAGCAATCAGCCCCAGCATTTT
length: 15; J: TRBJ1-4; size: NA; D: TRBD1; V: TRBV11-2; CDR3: CASSPRTGQDEKLFF; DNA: TGTGCCAGCAGCCCGCGGACAGGCCAAGATGAAAAACTGTTTTTT
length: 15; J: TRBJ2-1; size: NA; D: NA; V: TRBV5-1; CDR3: CASSLVPGAYNEQFF; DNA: TGCGCCAGCAGCTTGGTTCCGGGGGCCTACAATGAGCAGTTCTTC
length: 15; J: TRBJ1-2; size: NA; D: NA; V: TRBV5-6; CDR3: CASSAFDSDNYGYTF; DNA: TGTGCCAGCAGCGCCTTTGACAGTGATAACTATGGCTACACCTTC
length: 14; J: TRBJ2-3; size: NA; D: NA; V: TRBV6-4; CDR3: CASSVDFQTDTQYF; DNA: TGTGCCAGCAGTGTAGACTTCCAAACAGATACGCAGTATTTT
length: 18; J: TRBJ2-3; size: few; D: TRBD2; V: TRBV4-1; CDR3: CASSRELAGGGYGDTQYF; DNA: TGCGCCAGCAGCCGGGAGTTAGCGGGAGGGGGGTATGGAGATACGCAGTATTTT
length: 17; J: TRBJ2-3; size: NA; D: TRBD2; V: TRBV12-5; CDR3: CASALGLAGGNTDTQYF; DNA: TGTGCTAGTGCCCTGGGACTAGCGGGGGGAAACACAGATACGCAGTATTTT
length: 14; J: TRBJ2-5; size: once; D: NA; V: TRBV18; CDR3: CASSLPGSEETQYF; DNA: TGTGCCAGCTCACTTCCGGGATCCGAAGAGACCCAGTACTTC
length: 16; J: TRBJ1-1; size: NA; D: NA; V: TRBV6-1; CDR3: CASSEARTAMNTEAFF; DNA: TGTGCCAGCAGTGAGGCTCGGACTGCCATGAACACTGAAGCTTTCTTT
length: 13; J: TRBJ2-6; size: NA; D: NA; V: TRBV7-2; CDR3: CAEGDPGANVLTF; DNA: TGTGCAGAGGGGGACCCTGGGGCCAACGTCCTGACTTTC
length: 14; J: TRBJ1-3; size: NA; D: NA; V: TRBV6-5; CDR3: CASSYRGTGNTIYF; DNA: TGTGCCAGCAGTTACAGGGGTACTGGAAACACCATATATTTT
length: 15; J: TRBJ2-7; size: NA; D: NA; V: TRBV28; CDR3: CASSLTGTRSYEQYF; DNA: TGTGCCAGCAGCCTGACCGGGACACGGAGCTACGAGCAGTACTTC
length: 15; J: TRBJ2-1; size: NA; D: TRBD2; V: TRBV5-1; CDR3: CASSLESGGYNEQFF; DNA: TGCGCCAGCAGCTTGGAAAGCGGGGGTTACAATGAGCAGTTCTTC
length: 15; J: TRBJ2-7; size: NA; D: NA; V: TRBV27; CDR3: CASSHITGFSYEQYF; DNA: TGTGCCAGCAGCCACATTACAGGTTTCTCCTACGAGCAGTACTTC
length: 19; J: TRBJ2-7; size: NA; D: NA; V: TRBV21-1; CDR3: CASSKDRTSGRESSYEQYF; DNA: TGTGCCAGCAGCAAAGACCGGACTAGCGGGAGGGAAAGCTCCTACGAGCAGTACTTC
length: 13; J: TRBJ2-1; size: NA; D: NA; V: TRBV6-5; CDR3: CAISRSSYNEQFF; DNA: TGTGCCATCTCCCGGTCGAGTTACAATGAGCAGTTCTTC
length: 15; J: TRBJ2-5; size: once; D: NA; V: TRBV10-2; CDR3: CASSDGGGGQETQYF; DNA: TGCGCCAGCAGTGATGGGGGAGGAGGGCAAGAGACCCAGTACTTC